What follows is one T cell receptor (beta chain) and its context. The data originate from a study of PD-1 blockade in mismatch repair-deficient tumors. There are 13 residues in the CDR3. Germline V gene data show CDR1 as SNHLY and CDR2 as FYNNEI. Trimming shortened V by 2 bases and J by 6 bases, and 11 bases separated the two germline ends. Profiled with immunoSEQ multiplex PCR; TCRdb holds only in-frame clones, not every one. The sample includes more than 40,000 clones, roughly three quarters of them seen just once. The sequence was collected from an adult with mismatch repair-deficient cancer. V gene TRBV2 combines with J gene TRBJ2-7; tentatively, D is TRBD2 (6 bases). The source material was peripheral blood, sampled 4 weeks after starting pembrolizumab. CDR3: CASSELEGGEQYF. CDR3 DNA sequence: TGTGCCAGCAGTGAACTTGAGGGAGGCGAGCAGTACTTC.